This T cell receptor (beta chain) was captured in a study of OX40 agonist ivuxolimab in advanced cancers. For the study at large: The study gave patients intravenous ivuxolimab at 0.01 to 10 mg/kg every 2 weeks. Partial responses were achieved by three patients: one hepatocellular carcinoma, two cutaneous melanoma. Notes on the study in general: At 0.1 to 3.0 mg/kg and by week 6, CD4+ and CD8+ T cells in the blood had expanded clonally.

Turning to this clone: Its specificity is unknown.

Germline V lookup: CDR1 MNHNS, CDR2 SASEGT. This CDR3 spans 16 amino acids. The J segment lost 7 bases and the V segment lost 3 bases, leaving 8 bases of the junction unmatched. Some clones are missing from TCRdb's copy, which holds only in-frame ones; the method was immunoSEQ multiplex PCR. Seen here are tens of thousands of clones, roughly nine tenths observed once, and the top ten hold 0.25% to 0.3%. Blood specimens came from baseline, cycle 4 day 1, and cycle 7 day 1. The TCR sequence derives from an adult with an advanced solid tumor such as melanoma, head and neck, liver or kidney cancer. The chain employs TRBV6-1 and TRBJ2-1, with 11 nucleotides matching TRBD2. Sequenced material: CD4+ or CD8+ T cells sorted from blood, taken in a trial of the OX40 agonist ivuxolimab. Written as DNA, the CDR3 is TGTGCCAGCAGTGATTTTTTTAGCGGGAGGGGTAATGAGCAGTTCTTC. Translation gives CASSDFFSGRGNEQFF.